This T cell receptor (beta chain) was documented in a study of T-cell memory formation after mild COVID-19. Turning to the study itself: TCR clusters largely stayed donor specific.

The CDR3 runs to 14 residues. With V trimmed by 0 bases and J by 9 bases, 5 bases remained unmatched. CDR1 and CDR2 from the germline V gene are SGHDN and FVKESK. Constant-segment-primed 5'RACE gave TCR alpha and TCR beta cDNA libraries with sample barcodes and UMIs. TCRdb re-analysed the 5' RACE reads in MiXCR, keeping a single row per CDR3 protein. There are just under 150,000 distinct CDR3 sequences in the sample; about a fifth occur only once, and about 2.1% lies in the top ten. With regard to this clonotype: What it binds is not known.

Study results and caveats: Cross-reactive memory appears to have joined, as suggested by some responding clones showing up in pre-infection memory. In second-wave clones peaking day 37, SARS-CoV-2 specificity remained unconfirmed.

The sequence came from an adult woman who had mild COVID-19 (a few samples of this study predate the infection). Cell type and time point are not known. Specimen: PBMCs or a T cell subset sorted from them (not recorded which). The V gene is TRBV14, the J gene TRBJ2-1, with 7 bases matching TRBD2. The CDR3 region is CASSQDLGGGEQFF. The CDR3 nucleotides are TGTGCCAGCAGCCAAGATCTTGGGGGGGGTGAGCAGTTCTTC.